Listed below are T cell receptor beta chains from one sample, sequenced in a study of cytomegalovirus exposure and HLA in healthy donors. The protocol was immunoSEQ multiplex PCR, while the TCRdb copy is restricted to in-frame clones and leaves out a portion. The repertoire includes about 78,000 clones, roughly three quarters of them detected once, and roughly 25% sits in the top ten. The sample taken for sequencing was PBMCs. The source of these receptors is a woman in her 50s in good health and CMV-seropositive. CDR3s include the opening cysteine and the closing phenylalanine or tryptophan. The order of the fields is D gene, V gene, clone size, J gene, CDR3 protein, CDR3 DNA. The D gene is left open where the match is weak. Not all rows give a size; the values are once, few, many and, for expanded clones, a class.

D gene: TRBD1
V gene: TRBV6-1
clone size: NA
J gene: TRBJ1-2
CDR3 protein: CASSEGQGEGYGYTF
CDR3 DNA: TGTGCCAGCAGTGAAGGACAGGGGGAGGGCTATGGCTACACCTTC

D gene: TRBD1
V gene: TRBV27
clone size: NA
J gene: TRBJ1-5
CDR3 protein: CASSRTFPGQSSYSNQPQHF
CDR3 DNA: TGTGCCAGCAGTCGCACATTTCCGGGACAGAGCTCCTATAGCAATCAGCCCCAGCATTTT

D gene: NA
V gene: TRBV11-2
clone size: few
J gene: TRBJ1-1
CDR3 protein: CASRNSRVNTEAFF
CDR3 DNA: TGTGCCAGCAGAAATTCCAGGGTAAACACTGAAGCTTTCTTT

D gene: NA
V gene: TRBV15
clone size: NA
J gene: TRBJ2-1
CDR3 protein: CATSRDVAVYNEQFF
CDR3 DNA: TGTGCCACCAGCAGAGATGTCGCAGTATACAATGAGCAGTTCTTC

D gene: NA
V gene: TRBV6-5
clone size: NA
J gene: TRBJ1-5
CDR3 protein: CASNTMTVNQPQHF
CDR3 DNA: TGTGCCAGCAACACAATGACAGTTAATCAGCCCCAGCATTTT

D gene: TRBD1
V gene: TRBV7-3
clone size: NA
J gene: TRBJ1-1
CDR3 protein: CASSRGTVSTEAFF
CDR3 DNA: TGTGCCAGCAGCCGCGGGACAGTGAGCACTGAAGCTTTCTTT

D gene: NA
V gene: TRBV7-9
clone size: NA
J gene: TRBJ1-2
CDR3 protein: CASSLGGAGYTF
CDR3 DNA: TGTGCCAGCAGCTTGGGGGGGGCTGGCTACACCTTC

D gene: NA
V gene: TRBV6-5
clone size: NA
J gene: TRBJ1-1
CDR3 protein: CASSYTPTGQLEAFF
CDR3 DNA: TGTGCCAGCAGTTACACCCCGACAGGCCAACTTGAAGCTTTCTTT

D gene: TRBD1
V gene: TRBV7-3
clone size: NA
J gene: TRBJ2-2
CDR3 protein: CASSPYQGTGSSGELFF
CDR3 DNA: TGTGCCAGCAGCCCCTACCAGGGGACAGGGTCATCCGGGGAGCTGTTTTTT

D gene: NA
V gene: TRBV5-1
clone size: NA
J gene: TRBJ2-3
CDR3 protein: CASSSVGSTDTQYF
CDR3 DNA: TGCGCCAGCAGCTCCGTGGGGAGTACAGATACGCAGTATTTT

D gene: TRBD2
V gene: TRBV11-3
clone size: NA
J gene: TRBJ2-1
CDR3 protein: CASSPRTSGGPYNEQFF
CDR3 DNA: TGTGCCAGCAGCCCCAGGACTAGCGGGGGACCCTACAATGAGCAGTTCTTC

D gene: NA
V gene: TRBV12-5
clone size: NA
J gene: TRBJ2-5
CDR3 protein: CASGLGTGTQYF
CDR3 DNA: NA

D gene: TRBD2
V gene: TRBV4-1
clone size: NA
J gene: TRBJ2-3
CDR3 protein: CASCYNRGGAADTQYF
CDR3 DNA: TGCGCCAGCTGCTACAACCGCGGGGGGGCCGCAGATACGCAGTATTTT

D gene: NA
V gene: TRBV9
clone size: NA
J gene: TRBJ1-1
CDR3 protein: CASSIGSGTEAFF
CDR3 DNA: TGTGCCAGCAGCATTGGCTCGGGGACTGAAGCTTTCTTT

D gene: TRBD1
V gene: TRBV5-1
clone size: NA
J gene: TRBJ1-1
CDR3 protein: CASSRETGGNTEAFF
CDR3 DNA: TGCGCCAGCAGCCGAGAGACAGGGGGGAACACTGAAGCTTTCTTT

D gene: NA
V gene: TRBV19
clone size: NA
J gene: TRBJ1-3
CDR3 protein: CASRGRAIFGNTIYF
CDR3 DNA: TGTGCCAGTCGAGGCAGGGCCATTTTTGGAAACACCATATATTTT

D gene: TRBD1
V gene: TRBV29-1
clone size: NA
J gene: TRBJ1-1
CDR3 protein: CSGNGQGNTEAFF
CDR3 DNA: TGCAGCGGAAACGGACAGGGGAATACTGAAGCTTTCTTT

D gene: NA
V gene: TRBV11-2
clone size: NA
J gene: TRBJ1-1
CDR3 protein: CASSPGTGVTEAFF
CDR3 DNA: TGTGCCAGCAGCCCTGGGACGGGGGTCACTGAAGCTTTCTTT

D gene: NA
V gene: TRBV7-2
clone size: NA
J gene: TRBJ1-1
CDR3 protein: CASRWGGITEAFF
CDR3 DNA: TGTGCCAGCAGGTGGGGGGGCATCACTGAAGCTTTCTTT

D gene: NA
V gene: TRBV5-4
clone size: NA
J gene: TRBJ2-6
CDR3 protein: CASSGRDSGANVLTF
CDR3 DNA: TGTGCCAGCAGCGGCAGGGACTCTGGGGCCAACGTCCTGACTTTC

D gene: NA
V gene: TRBV7-6
clone size: NA
J gene: TRBJ1-1
CDR3 protein: CASSLGEDTEAFF
CDR3 DNA: TGTGCCAGCAGCTTAGGAGAGGACACTGAAGCTTTCTTT

D gene: NA
V gene: TRBV19
clone size: NA
J gene: TRBJ1-1
CDR3 protein: CASSRGGGRDNTEAFF
CDR3 DNA: TGTGCCAGTAGTAGGGGGGGCGGACGGGATAACACTGAAGCTTTCTTT

D gene: TRBD2
V gene: TRBV7-7
clone size: once
J gene: TRBJ2-5
CDR3 protein: CASSLELAGAGETQYF
CDR3 DNA: TGTGCTAGCAGCTTAGAACTAGCGGGGGCCGGGGAGACCCAGTACTTC

D gene: TRBD1
V gene: TRBV2
clone size: NA
J gene: TRBJ1-5
CDR3 protein: CASSEHRGPQPQHF
CDR3 DNA: TGTGCCAGCAGTGAACACAGGGGGCCTCAGCCCCAGCATTTT

D gene: TRBD1
V gene: TRBV2
clone size: NA
J gene: TRBJ1-5
CDR3 protein: CASSSQGGINNQPQHF
CDR3 DNA: TGTGCCAGCAGTTCCCAGGGGGGAATTAACAATCAGCCCCAGCATTTT

D gene: TRBD1
V gene: TRBV12-5
clone size: once
J gene: TRBJ2-1
CDR3 protein: CASGLSQGAMDEQFF
CDR3 DNA: TGTGCTAGTGGTTTGTCCCAGGGGGCAATGGATGAGCAGTTCTTC

D gene: NA
V gene: TRBV18
clone size: once
J gene: TRBJ2-3
CDR3 protein: CASSPPGPQGDTQYF
CDR3 DNA: TGTGCCAGCTCACCACCGGGTCCTCAGGGGGATACGCAGTATTTT

D gene: NA
V gene: TRBV5-4
clone size: NA
J gene: TRBJ2-3
CDR3 protein: CASSPRGRGLTDTQYF
CDR3 DNA: TGTGCCAGCAGCCCACGGGGACGGGGACTCACGGATACGCAGTATTTT